The clone carrying this TCR beta chain was counted many times. The library targeted TCRbeta and was prepared with unique molecular identifiers. TCRdb analysed the PCR reads with MiXCR anew, one entry per CDR3 protein. The profile covers 170,000 or so distinct CDR3 sequences, with roughly 6.8% appearing a single time and around 3% taken by the ten largest. This entry comes from a study of T-cell reconstitution after alpha-beta-depleted transplantation in children. Germline assignment: CDR1 SGHVS and CDR2 FNYEAQ. This CDR3 has 13 amino acids. The V gene lost 2 bases and the J gene lost 4 bases, with 6 bases spanning the gap.

The sequence was collected from a human donor who donated a stem cell graft to a child with Wiskott-Aldrich syndrome. The chain joins TRBV7-6 to TRBJ2-1; D gene ambiguous. The sequences come from PBMCs from the stem cell graft donor, collected from the stem cell graft. CDR3 in amino acids: CASSLNSYNEQFF. CDR3 DNA: TGTGCCAGCAGCTTAAACAGTTACAATGAGCAGTTCTTC.